A single sample gave rise to the 13 T cell receptor beta chains below, sequenced in a study of OX40 agonist ivuxolimab in advanced cancers. TCRdb's table, derived via immunoSEQ multiplex PCR, lists solely in-frame clones and lacks some. This table has some 39,000 clones, roughly 77% appearing once. Material: CD4+ or CD8+ T cells sorted from blood, obtained in a trial of the OX40 agonist ivuxolimab. These receptors originate from an adult with an advanced solid tumor such as melanoma, head and neck, liver or kidney cancer.

The J gene is TRBJ1-1, the V gene TRBV15, with D possibly matching TRBD1 (5 bases). The V and J ends lost 0 bases and 7 bases respectively, with 15 bases between them. Germline loops: CDR1 LNHNV, CDR2 YYDKDF (reference sequence). The CDR3 totals 15 residues. The CDR3 coding sequence is TGTGCCACCAGCAGAGATCCGGGGGGAGCGAATGAAGCTTTCTTT. Protein sequence: CATSRDPGGANEAFF. Complete variable domain (other parts from reference TRBV15 and TRBJ1-1): DAMVIQNPRYQVTQFGKPVTLSCSQTLNHNVMYWYQQKSSQAPKLLFHYYDKDFNNEADTPDNFQSRRPNTSFCFLDIRSPGLGDTAMYLCATSRDPGGANEAFFGQGTRLTVV.

This clone was counted a single time. This chain uses TRBV19 with TRBJ1-6; TRBD1 matches 9 bases. Germline V gene sequence: CDR1 LNHDA, CDR2 SQIVND (reference sequence). The CDR3 has 14 amino acids. Trimming removed 10 bases from V and 7 bases from J; junction bases left unmatched: 8. The CDR3 here is CATWDRVGNSPLHF. The DNA for the CDR3 is TGTGCCACTTGGGACAGGGTGGGGAATTCACCCCTCCACTTT. Using reference TRBV19 and TRBJ1-6 for the parts outside the CDR3, the full variable domain is DGGITQSPKYLFRKEGQNVTLSCEQNLNHDAMYWYRQDPGQGLRLIYYSQIVNDFQKGDIAEGYSVSREKKESFPLTVTSAQKNPTAFYLCATWDRVGNSPLHFGNGTRLTVT.

V and J are TRBV7-2 and TRBJ1-1; tentatively, D is TRBD1 (6 bases). The CDR3 spans 15 residues. The V gene lost 2 bases and the J gene lost 4 bases, with 14 bases spanning the gap. CDR1 and CDR2 from the germline V gene are SGHTA and FQGNSA. The DNA for the CDR3 is TGTGCCAGCAGCTTACAGGGGAGGAGCAGCACTGAAGCTTTCTTT. Protein sequence: CASSLQGRSSTEAFF.

The chain joins TRBV27 to TRBJ2-4; maybe TRBD2 (5 bases). V lost 5 bases, J lost 8 bases, and 25 bases lay in between. The CDR3 runs 17 residues. CDR1 and CDR2 (germline): MNHEY, SMNVEV (reference sequence). CDR3 bases: TGTGCCAGCAGTCTCACCCCCCGCCTCTCCTCGAGGGACATTCAGTACTTC. Protein sequence: CASSLTPRLSSRDIQYF.

This clone came up once. V gene TRBV18 combines with J gene TRBJ1-2; D unclear. This CDR3 has 14 residues. Germline lookup yields CDR1 KGHSH and CDR2 LQKENI. Trimming pared 1 base from V and 1 base from J, leaving 7 bases between. The CDR3 sequence: CASSPQESNYGYTF. Here the CDR3 DNA reads TGTGCCAGCTCACCACAGGAAAGTAACTATGGCTACACCTTC.

This chain joins TRBV11-2 and TRBJ2-5; 13 nucleotides line up with TRBD2. V dropped 4 bases and J dropped 4; count of bases not matched to a gene: 12. The CDR3 is made up of 18 amino acids. Germline CDR1 SGHAT, CDR2 FQNNGV. Written as DNA, the CDR3 is TGTGCCAGCAGCTCAGGGACTAGCGGGAAATTGTCACGAGAGACCCAGTACTTC. Residues: CASSSGTSGKLSRETQYF.

This chain joins TRBV6-5 and TRBJ1-1, with 7 bases identical to TRBD1. CDR1 is MNHEY and CDR2 is SVGAGI in the germline V gene. J gave up 4 bases and V 7 bases, and 6 bases lay outside the gene matches. The CDR3 runs to 13 residues. Written as DNA, the CDR3 is TGTGCCAGCACCCCAGGGGGTTTCACTGAAGCTTTCTTT. This encodes CASTPGGFTEAFF.

CDR3 nucleotide sequence: TGTGCCAGCAGCCGACAGGGGACAAGCAATCAGCCCCAGCATTTT. It is translated as CASSRQGTSNQPQHF. This rearrangement joins TRBV7-2 to TRBJ1-5, with 8 nucleotides matching TRBD1. CDR3 length equals 15 residues. Germline CDR1 reads SGHTA; CDR2 reads FQGNSA. V trimming: 5 bases; J trimming: 1 base; junction bases outside the gene matches: 4.

This chain connects TRBV5-1 to TRBJ1-1; tentatively, D is TRBD1 (6 bases). Germline CDR1 SGHRS, CDR2 YFSETQ. V was cut by 0 bases and J by 3 bases, with 18 bases left in between. The CDR3 runs 17 residues. CDR3 in amino acids: CASSLEIRGRAYTEAFF. DNA for the CDR3: TGCGCCAGCAGCTTGGAGATCAGGGGCAGGGCTTACACTGAAGCTTTCTTT. Together with reference TRBV5-1 and TRBJ1-1, the CDR3 gives the full variable domain: KAGVTQTPRYLIKTRGQQVTLSCSPISGHRSVSWYQQTPGQGLQFLFEYFSETQRNKGNFPGRFSGRQFSNSRSEMNVSTLELGDSALYLCASSLEIRGRAYTEAFFGQGTRLTVV.

The chain is built from TRBV7-9 and TRBJ1-4; TRBD1 is a possible D gene (5 bases). With 0 bases removed from V and 0 bases from J, the gap between germline ends came to 8 bases. Per germline, CDR1 SEHNR and CDR2 FQNEAQ (reference sequence). The CDR3 consists of 16 residues. The CDR3 bases are TGTGCCAGCAGCTTAGCCGCAGGGTCAACTAATGAAAAACTGTTTTTT. Translating it yields CASSLAAGSTNEKLFF. The full variable domain, its missing parts supplied by reference TRBV7-9 and TRBJ1-4, is DTGVSQNPRHKITKRGQNVTFRCDPISEHNRLYWYRQTLGQGPEFLTYFQNEAQLEKSRLLSDRFSAERPKGSFSTLEIQRTEQGDSAMYLCASSLAAGSTNEKLFFGSGTQLSVL.

This clone was observed a single time. The chain has TRBV28 and TRBJ1-5; no clear D. Germline V gene data show CDR1 as MDHEN and CDR2 as SYDVKM. Trimming cost V 8 bases and J 2 bases, with 10 bases left between them. CDR3 length: 13 residues. In DNA form, the CDR3 reads TGTGCCAGCCTAGACACCGGCAATCAGCCCCAGCATTTT. The encoded protein is CASLDTGNQPQHF. Full variable domain (missing parts from reference TRBV28 and TRBJ1-5): DVKVTQSSRYLVKRTGEKVFLECVQDMDHENMFWYRQDPGLGLRLIYFSYDVKMKEKGDIPEGYSVSREKKERFSLILESASTNQTSMYLCASLDTGNQPQHFGDGTRLSIL.

This chain uses TRBV6-1 with TRBJ1-5; TRBD1 aligns across 7 bases. Germline V gene data show CDR1 as MNHNS and CDR2 as SASEGT. The CDR3 has 15 residues. Germline trimming cut 7 bases from V and 6 bases from J; bases unmatched to any gene: 12. The CDR3, as DNA: TGTGCCAGCAATGATAAGACAGGGAGCTTTCAGCCCCAGCATTTT. Translating it yields CASNDKTGSFQPQHF.

The V call is TRBV28, the J call TRBJ2-1, with TRBD2 matching 9 bases. The length of the CDR3 is 14 residues. Germline CDR1 MDHEN, CDR2 SYDVKM. With V trimmed by 7 bases and J by 5 bases, 6 bases remained unmatched. The CDR3 nucleotides are TGTGCCAGCAATAGGCGGGGGGGCCACAATGAGCAGTTCTTC. Amino acid sequence: CASNRRGGHNEQFF. Full variable domain (outside the CDR3, taken from reference TRBV28 and TRBJ2-1): DVKVTQSSRYLVKRTGEKVFLECVQDMDHENMFWYRQDPGLGLRLIYFSYDVKMKEKGDIPEGYSVSREKKERFSLILESASTNQTSMYLCASNRRGGHNEQFFGPGTRLTVL.